The 19 T cell receptor beta chains reported below all come from one sample, sequenced in a study of T cell responses to AZD1222 COVID-19 vaccine. TCRdb's table, derived via immunoSEQ multiplex PCR, lists solely in-frame clones and lacks some. The sample lists roughly 130,000 clones; roughly 85% were seen once. The sequenced sample was peripheral blood, obtained on day 0 of AZD1222 vaccination. Receptors originate from an adult in good health.

The chain uses TRBV10-3 and TRBJ2-5; D gene ambiguous. This CDR3 spans 14 amino acids. Looked up from germline, CDR1 is ENHRY and CDR2 is SYGVKD. Trimming cost V 0 bases and J 1 base, with 6 bases left between them. The DNA of the CDR3 is TGTGCCATCAGTGAGTCCAACAGCCAAGAGACCCAGTACTTC. It yields the protein CAISESNSQETQYF.

This sequence joins TRBV28 and TRBJ1-4, with a weak D call TRBD1 (6 bases). This CDR3 contains 16 residues. V lost 6 bases to trimming and J lost 6 bases, with 20 bases between them. Germline CDR1 MDHEN, CDR2 SYDVKM. The CDR3: CASRTGSATGDEKLFF. The CDR3 DNA sequence: TGTGCCAGCAGAACAGGGTCCGCAACCGGGGATGAAAAACTGTTTTTT.

The V and J genes are TRBV5-1 and TRBJ1-5, with D perhaps matching TRBD1 (5 bases). The CDR3 is 15 amino acids. V was cut by 4 bases and J by 5 bases, with 16 bases left in between. In germline, CDR1 is SGHRS, CDR2 YFSETQ. CDR3 in DNA: TGCGCCAGCAGCCCAGGCCTCGGGGGGGATCAGCCCCAGCATTTT. It encodes CASSPGLGGDQPQHF.

The V gene is TRBV4-1, the J gene TRBJ2-7; D unresolved. From germline, CDR1 is MGHRA and CDR2 YSYEKL. The CDR3 spans 16 residues. The V and J ends lost 0 bases and 9 bases respectively, with 21 bases between them. DNA of the CDR3: TGCGCCAGCAGCCAAGATGAAGGTGGGCCGTCGCTTGGGCAGTACTTC. Translated: CASSQDEGGPSLGQYF.

The V call is TRBV7-9, the J call TRBJ2-5; 8 bases line up with TRBD1. The germline gives CDR1 SEHNR, CDR2 FQNEAQ (reference sequence). This CDR3 is 14 amino acids long. Losses at the gene ends were 2 bases for V and 5 bases for J; bases not matched to a gene: 4. For the CDR3, the DNA is TGTGCCAGCAGCTTACAGGGGGCGGGTGAGACCCAGTACTTC. Translating it yields CASSLQGAGETQYF.

The chain carries TRBV28 and TRBJ1-2; TRBD1 is a possible D gene (5 bases). The CDR3 is made up of 13 amino acids. V dropped 3 bases and J dropped 8 bases, with 13 bases sitting between them. Germline V gene lookup returns CDR1 MDHEN and CDR2 SYDVKM. The CDR3 protein is CASSLGLGRGYTF. Here the CDR3 DNA reads TGTGCCAGCAGTTTGGGGCTGGGCCGAGGCTACACCTTC.

V and J are TRBV7-8 and TRBJ2-1; D tentatively reads TRBD1 or TRBD2 (5 bases each). Germline V gene lookup returns CDR1 SGHVS and CDR2 FQNEAQ. Trimming left V 1 base short and J 8 bases short, with 15 bases between. The CDR3 extends over 15 amino acids. CDR3 loop: CASSLEGNSGHEQFF. CDR3 bases: TGTGCCAGCAGCTTAGAGGGAAATTCGGGGCATGAGCAGTTCTTC.

The gene calls are TRBV5-1 and TRBJ2-1, with D perhaps TRBD1 (5 bases). This CDR3 is built from 15 residues. Trimming took 0 bases from V and 4 from J, leaving 11 bases between them. Looked up from germline, CDR1 is SGHRS and CDR2 is YFSETQ. The CDR3: CASSLVGVHYNEQFF. DNA for the CDR3: TGCGCCAGCAGCTTGGTAGGGGTTCATTACAATGAGCAGTTCTTC. Supplemented by reference TRBV5-1 and TRBJ2-1, the full variable domain reads KAGVTQTPRYLIKTRGQQVTLSCSPISGHRSVSWYQQTPGQGLQFLFEYFSETQRNKGNFPGRFSGRQFSNSRSEMNVSTLELGDSALYLCASSLVGVHYNEQFFGPGTRLTVL.

The chain couples TRBV6-5 to TRBJ2-2, with D tentatively TRBD1 (6 bases). The germline V and J ends were trimmed by 11 bases and 2 bases, with 15 bases remaining between them. The CDR3 sequence is 14 residues long. The germline V gene encodes CDR1 MNHEY and CDR2 SVGAGI. This chain's CDR3 is CAGNRDINTGELFF. The CDR3 nucleotides read TGTGCCGGTAACCGGGACATTAACACCGGGGAGCTGTTTTTT.

This chain uses TRBV6-2 or TRBV6-3 with TRBJ1-5, with 7 bases lining up with TRBD1. The trim removed 0 bases at V and 0 bases at J, leaving 8 bases unmatched. CDR1 and CDR2 from the germline V gene are MNHEY and SVGEGT. This CDR3 has 18 residues. CDR3 amino acids: CASSYSRDSKNSNQPQHF. CDR3 bases: TGTGCCAGCAGTTACTCGAGGGACAGCAAAAATAGCAATCAGCCCCAGCATTTT.

This chain connects TRBV11-3 to TRBJ1-5, with D possibly matching TRBD1 (6 bases). Germline CDR1 reads SGHNT; CDR2 reads YENEEA. Trimming pared 5 bases from V and 4 bases from J, leaving 15 bases between. This CDR3 contains 15 residues. The CDR3 sequence: CASSNGQTQNQPQHF. The CDR3 DNA follows: TGTGCCAGCAGCAATGGACAGACTCAAAATCAGCCCCAGCATTTT. Filled out from reference TRBV11-3 and TRBJ1-5, the complete variable domain reads EAGVVQSPRYKIIEKKQPVAFWCNPISGHNTLYWYLQNLGQGPELLIRYENEEAVDDSQLPKDRFSAERLKGVDSTLKIQPAELGDSAVYLCASSNGQTQNQPQHFGDGTRLSIL.

The chain recombines TRBV4-3 with TRBJ1-2; D perhaps matches TRBD1 (5 bases). V dropped 1 base and J dropped 6 bases, with 15 bases sitting between them. The CDR3 contains 15 residues. Germline lookup yields CDR1 LGHNA and CDR2 YSLEER. The CDR3 sequence is CASSQAWGSEDGYTF. DNA of the CDR3: TGCGCCAGCAGCCAAGCCTGGGGCTCGGAGGATGGCTACACCTTC.

The rearrangement uses TRBV5-3 and TRBJ1-5, with a weak D call TRBD1 (5 bases). TRBV5-3 is known as an ORF, though its function is uncertain. CDR3 size: 16 residues. Trimming removed 4 bases from V and 3 bases from J, with 17 bases in between. CDR3 sequence reads: CARSLRVSASNQPQHF. The CDR3 DNA is TGTGCCAGAAGCCTCAGGGTATCAGCCTCCAATCAGCCCCAGCATTTT.

CDR3 in DNA: TGCGCCAGCAGTGAGACCAGTTACCGACTAGCGGGCGTCTCCCAAGATACGCAGTATTTT. The encoded protein is CASSETSYRLAGVSQDTQYF. This chain uses TRBV10-2 with TRBJ2-3; TRBD2 matches 10 bases. The CDR3 runs to 20 residues. V trimming: 2 bases; J trimming: 5 bases; junction bases outside the gene matches: 19. Germline CDR1 and CDR2: WSHSY and SAAADI.

The rearrangement links TRBV7-9 to TRBJ1-3; maybe TRBD1 (6 bases). Germline values: CDR1 SEHNR, CDR2 FQNEAQ (reference sequence). V lost 1 base and J lost 2, with 9 bases in between. This CDR3 is built from 15 residues. This CDR3 reads CASSLEGGTGNTIYF. The CDR3 DNA sequence: TGTGCCAGCAGCTTAGAGGGGGGCACTGGAAACACCATATATTTT.

In its sample, this clone was seen once. The rearrangement uses TRBV4-3 and TRBJ1-1; 8 nucleotides line up with TRBD1. The V gene's germline CDR1 is LGHNA and CDR2 YSLEER. The CDR3 has 15 amino acids. J gave up 5 bases and V 1 base, and 6 bases lay outside the gene matches. The CDR3 coding sequence is TGCGCCAGCAGCCAAGGATTACAGGGGGGGACTGAAGCTTTCTTT. Encoded protein: CASSQGLQGGTEAFF.

The rearrangement joins TRBV19 to TRBJ2-5; 10 bases line up with TRBD2. The CDR3 consists of 16 residues. Germline V gene data show CDR1 as LNHDA and CDR2 as SQIVND (reference sequence). V was clipped by 4 bases and J by 3 bases; unmatched bases: 8. CDR3 nucleotides: TGTGCCAGTAGTAGCCTGCGGACTAGCGGAAAAGAGACCCAGTACTTC. Translating gives CASSSLRTSGKETQYF.

V gene TRBV18 combines with J gene TRBJ1-1; the D gene is possibly TRBD1 (5 bases). The V gene lost 5 bases and the J gene lost 1 base, with 8 bases spanning the gap. Germline V gene sequence: CDR1 KGHSH, CDR2 LQKENI. CDR3 length equals 13 residues. CDR3 amino acids: CASSSGGNTEAFF. As DNA, the CDR3 is TGTGCCAGCTCATCCGGGGGGAACACTGAAGCTTTCTTT.

This clone was detected once. The V call is TRBV7-9, the J call TRBJ2-1; no clear D gene. V lost 1 base to trimming and J lost 6 bases, with 13 bases between them. Germline assignment: CDR1 SEHNR and CDR2 FQNEAQ (reference sequence). CDR3 length: 15 amino acids. The CDR3 sequence is CASSLETTRRNEQFF. CDR3 in DNA: TGTGCCAGCAGCTTAGAAACTACCCGACGCAATGAGCAGTTCTTC.